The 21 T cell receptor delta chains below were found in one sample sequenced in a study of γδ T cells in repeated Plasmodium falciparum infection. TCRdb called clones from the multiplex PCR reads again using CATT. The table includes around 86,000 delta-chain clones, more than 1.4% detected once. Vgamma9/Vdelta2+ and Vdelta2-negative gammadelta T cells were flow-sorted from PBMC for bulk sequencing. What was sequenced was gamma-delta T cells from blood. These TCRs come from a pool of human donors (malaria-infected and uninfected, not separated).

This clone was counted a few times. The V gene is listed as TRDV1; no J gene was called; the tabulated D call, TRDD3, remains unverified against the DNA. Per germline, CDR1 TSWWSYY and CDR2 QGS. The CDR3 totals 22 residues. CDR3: CALGEVFGMLYWGIKDTDKLIF. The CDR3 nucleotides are TGTGCTCTTGGGGAAGTGTTTGGTATGTTGTACTGGGGGATTAAGGACACCGATAAACTCATCTTC.

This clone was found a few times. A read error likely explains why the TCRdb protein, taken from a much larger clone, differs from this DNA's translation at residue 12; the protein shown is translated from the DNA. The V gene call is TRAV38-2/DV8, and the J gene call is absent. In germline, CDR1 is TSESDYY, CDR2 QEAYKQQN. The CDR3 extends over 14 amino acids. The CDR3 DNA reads TGTGCTTATAAGACGTACTGGAACACCGATAAACCCATCTTT. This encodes CAYKTYWNTDKPIF.

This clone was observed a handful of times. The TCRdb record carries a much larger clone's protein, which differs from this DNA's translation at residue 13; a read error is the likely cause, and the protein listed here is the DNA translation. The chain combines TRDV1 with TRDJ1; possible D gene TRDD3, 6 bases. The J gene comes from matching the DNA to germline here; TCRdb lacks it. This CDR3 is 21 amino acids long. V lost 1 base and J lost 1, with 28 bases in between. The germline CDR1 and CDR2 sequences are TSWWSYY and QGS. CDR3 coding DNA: TGTGCTCTTGGGGAACAGGCCAGTTACGAGTGGGGGGCACGTGCCACCGATAAACTCATCTTT. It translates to CALGEQASYEWGARATDKLIF.

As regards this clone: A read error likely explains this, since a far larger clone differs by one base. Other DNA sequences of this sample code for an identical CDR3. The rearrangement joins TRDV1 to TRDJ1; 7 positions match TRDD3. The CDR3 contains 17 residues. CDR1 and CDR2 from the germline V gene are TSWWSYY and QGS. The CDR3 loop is CALGPAWKDTYTDKLIF. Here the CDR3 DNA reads TGCGCTCTTGGGCCTGCCTGGAAGGATACGTACACCGATAAACTCATCTTT.

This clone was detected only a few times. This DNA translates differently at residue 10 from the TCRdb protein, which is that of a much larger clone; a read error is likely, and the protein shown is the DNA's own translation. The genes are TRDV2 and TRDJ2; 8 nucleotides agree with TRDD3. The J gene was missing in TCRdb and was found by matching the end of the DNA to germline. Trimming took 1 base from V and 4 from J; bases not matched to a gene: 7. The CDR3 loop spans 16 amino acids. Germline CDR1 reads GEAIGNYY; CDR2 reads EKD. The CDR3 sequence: CACDTLGAGGTAQLFF. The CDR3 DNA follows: TGTGCCTGTGACACACTGGGGGCAGGGGGGACAGCACAACTCTTCTTT.

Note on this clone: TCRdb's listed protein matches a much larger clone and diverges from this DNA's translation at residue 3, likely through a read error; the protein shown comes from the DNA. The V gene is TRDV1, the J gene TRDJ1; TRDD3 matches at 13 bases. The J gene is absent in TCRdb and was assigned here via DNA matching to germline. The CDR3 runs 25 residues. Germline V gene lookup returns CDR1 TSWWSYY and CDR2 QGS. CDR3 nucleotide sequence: TGTGCTTTTGGGGAACGAAGGTGGTCCTCACGTTACTGGGGGATACGCGTAGAGGGCCGCGATAAACTCATCTTT. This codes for CAFGERRWSSRYWGIRVEGRDKLIF.

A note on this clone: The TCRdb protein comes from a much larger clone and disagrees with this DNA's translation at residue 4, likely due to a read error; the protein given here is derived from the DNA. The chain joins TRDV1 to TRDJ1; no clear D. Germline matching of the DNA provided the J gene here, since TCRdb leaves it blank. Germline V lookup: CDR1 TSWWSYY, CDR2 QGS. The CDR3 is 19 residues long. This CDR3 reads CALEELESSRSFITDKLIF. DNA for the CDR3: TGTGCTCTTGAGGAACTAGAGTCGTCCCGGTCCTTTATTACCGATAAACTCATCTTT.

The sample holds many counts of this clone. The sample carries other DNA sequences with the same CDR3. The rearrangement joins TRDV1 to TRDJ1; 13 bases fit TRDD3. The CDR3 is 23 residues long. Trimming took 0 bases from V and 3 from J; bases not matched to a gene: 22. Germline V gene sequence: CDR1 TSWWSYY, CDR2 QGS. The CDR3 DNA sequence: TGTGCTCTTGGGGAACTTGCCCCACCTCCTGTACTGGGGGATACGATTTACCCCGATAAACTCATCTTT. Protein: CALGELAPPPVLGDTIYPDKLIF.

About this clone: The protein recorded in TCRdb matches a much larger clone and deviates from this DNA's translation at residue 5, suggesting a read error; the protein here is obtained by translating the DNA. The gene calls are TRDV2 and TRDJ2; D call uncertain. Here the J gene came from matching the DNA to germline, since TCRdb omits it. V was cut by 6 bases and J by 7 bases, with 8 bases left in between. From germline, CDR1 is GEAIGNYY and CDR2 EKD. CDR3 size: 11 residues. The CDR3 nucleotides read TGTGCCTGTAAGATGGGAGCACAACTCTTCTTT. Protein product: CACKMGAQLFF.

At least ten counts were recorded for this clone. This CDR3 reads CALGELRAGLPYWGICEDLADKLIF. In nucleotides, the CDR3 is TGTGCTCTTGGGGAACTAAGGGCCGGTCTCCCGTACTGGGGGATTTGTGAAGATCTAGCCGATAAACTCATCTTT. The rearrangement uses TRDV1 and TRDJ1, with TRDD3 matching over 10 bases. In germline, CDR1 is TSWWSYY, CDR2 QGS. The CDR3 runs to 25 residues. The junction had 31 bases not matched to a gene; V was cut back by 0 bases and J by 3 bases.

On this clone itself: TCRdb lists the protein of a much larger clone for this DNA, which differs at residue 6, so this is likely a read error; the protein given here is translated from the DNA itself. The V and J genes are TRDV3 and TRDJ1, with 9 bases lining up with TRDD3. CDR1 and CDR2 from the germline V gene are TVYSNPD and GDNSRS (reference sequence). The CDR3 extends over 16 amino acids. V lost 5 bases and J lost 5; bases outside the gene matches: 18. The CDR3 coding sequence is TGTGCCGTTTTTGGACGTCGGGGGGATACCCTTGATAAACTCATCTTT. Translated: CAVFGRRGDTLDKLIF.

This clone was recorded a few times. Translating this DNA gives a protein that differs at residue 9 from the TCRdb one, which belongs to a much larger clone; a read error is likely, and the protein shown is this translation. The CDR3 sequence is CACDTVGAATDKLIF. In nucleotides, the CDR3 is TGTGCCTGTGACACCGTGGGGGCCGCCACCGATAAACTCATCTTT. The genes are TRDV2 and TRDJ1; D might be TRDD3 (6 bases). The J gene, left out of TCRdb, was set here by checking the DNA against germline. Germline V lookup: CDR1 GEAIGNYY, CDR2 EKD. Trimming shortened V by 0 bases and J by 1 base, and 11 bases separated the two germline ends. This CDR3 has 15 residues.

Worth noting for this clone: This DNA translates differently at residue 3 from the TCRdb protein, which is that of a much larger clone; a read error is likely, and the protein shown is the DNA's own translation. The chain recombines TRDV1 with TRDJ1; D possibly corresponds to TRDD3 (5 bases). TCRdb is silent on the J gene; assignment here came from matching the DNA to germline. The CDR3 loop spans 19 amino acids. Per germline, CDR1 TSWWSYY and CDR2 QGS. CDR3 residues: CAPGSPKRLLWVNTDKLIF. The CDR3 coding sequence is TGTGCTCCTGGGTCCCCTAAGCGGCTTCTCTGGGTAAACACCGATAAACTCATCTTT.

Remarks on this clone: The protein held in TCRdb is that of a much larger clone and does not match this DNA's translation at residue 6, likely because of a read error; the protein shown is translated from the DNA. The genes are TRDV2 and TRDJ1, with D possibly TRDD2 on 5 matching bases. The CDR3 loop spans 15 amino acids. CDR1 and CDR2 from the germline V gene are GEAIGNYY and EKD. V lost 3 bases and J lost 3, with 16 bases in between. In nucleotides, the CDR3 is TGTGCCTGTGACCCTCGACTCCTAAGGGCCGATAAACTCATCTTT. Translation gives CACDPRLLRADKLIF.

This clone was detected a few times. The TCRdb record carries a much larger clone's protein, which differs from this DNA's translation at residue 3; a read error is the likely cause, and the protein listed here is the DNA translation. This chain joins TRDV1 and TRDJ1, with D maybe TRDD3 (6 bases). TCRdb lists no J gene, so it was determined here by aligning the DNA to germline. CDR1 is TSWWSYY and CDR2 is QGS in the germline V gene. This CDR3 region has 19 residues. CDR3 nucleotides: TGTGCTCCTGGGGAACGGCCTGGGTCGGCCCACCATGTAACCGATAAACTCATCTTT. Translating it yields CAPGERPGSAHHVTDKLIF.

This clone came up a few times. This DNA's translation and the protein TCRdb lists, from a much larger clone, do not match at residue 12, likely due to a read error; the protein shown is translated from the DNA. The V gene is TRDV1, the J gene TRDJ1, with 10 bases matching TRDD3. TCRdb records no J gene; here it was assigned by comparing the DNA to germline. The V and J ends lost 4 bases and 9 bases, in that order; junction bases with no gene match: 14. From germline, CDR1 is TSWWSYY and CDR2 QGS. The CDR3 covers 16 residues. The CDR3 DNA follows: TGTGCTCTTGGGGGGGGAGACGGGTACTGGGGGATGCAACTCATCTTT. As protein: CALGGGDGYWGMQLIF.

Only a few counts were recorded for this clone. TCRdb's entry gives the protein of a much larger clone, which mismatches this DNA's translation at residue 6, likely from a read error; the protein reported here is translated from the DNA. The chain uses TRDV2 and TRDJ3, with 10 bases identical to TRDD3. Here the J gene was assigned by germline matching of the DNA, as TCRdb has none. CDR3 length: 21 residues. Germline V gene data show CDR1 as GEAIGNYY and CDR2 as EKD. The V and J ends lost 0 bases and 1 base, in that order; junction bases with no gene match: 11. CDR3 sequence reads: CACDTVLHTGGSSWDTRQMFF. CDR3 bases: TGTGCCTGTGACACCGTGCTCCACACTGGGGGATCATCCTGGGACACCCGACAGATGTTTTTC.

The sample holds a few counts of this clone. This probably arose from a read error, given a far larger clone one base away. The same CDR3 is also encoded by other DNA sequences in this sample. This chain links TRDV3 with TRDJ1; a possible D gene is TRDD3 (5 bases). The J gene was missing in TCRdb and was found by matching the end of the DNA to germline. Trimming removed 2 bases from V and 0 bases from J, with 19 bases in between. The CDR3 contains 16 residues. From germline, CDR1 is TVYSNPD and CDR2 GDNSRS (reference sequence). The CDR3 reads CAFYIMGPPYTDKLIF. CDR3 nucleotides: TGTGCCTTTTACATAATGGGGCCCCCGTACACCGATAAACTCATCTTT.

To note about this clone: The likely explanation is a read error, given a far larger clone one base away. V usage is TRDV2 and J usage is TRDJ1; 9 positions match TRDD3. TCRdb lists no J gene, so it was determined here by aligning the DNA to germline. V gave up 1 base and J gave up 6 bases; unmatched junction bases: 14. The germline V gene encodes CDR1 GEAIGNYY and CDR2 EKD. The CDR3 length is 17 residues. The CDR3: CACDTVGILGDRNKLIF. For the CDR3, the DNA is TGTGCCTGTGACACTGTAGGGATACTGGGGGACAGAAATAAACTCATCTTT.

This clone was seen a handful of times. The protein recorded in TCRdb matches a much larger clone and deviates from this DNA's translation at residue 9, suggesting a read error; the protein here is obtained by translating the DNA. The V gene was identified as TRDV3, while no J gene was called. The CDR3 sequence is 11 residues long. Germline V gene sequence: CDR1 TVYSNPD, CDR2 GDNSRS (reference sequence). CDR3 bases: TGTGCCTTTTCCTCGAGGGGATTCTTCATCTTT. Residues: CAFSSRGFFIF.

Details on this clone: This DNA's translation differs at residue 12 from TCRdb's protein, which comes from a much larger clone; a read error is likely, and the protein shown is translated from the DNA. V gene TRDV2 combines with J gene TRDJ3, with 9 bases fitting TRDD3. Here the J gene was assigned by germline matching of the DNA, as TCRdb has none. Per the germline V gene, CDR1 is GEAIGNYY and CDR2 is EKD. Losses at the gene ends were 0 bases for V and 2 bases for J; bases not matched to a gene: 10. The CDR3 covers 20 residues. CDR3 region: CACDTVTGGDSPWDTRQMFF. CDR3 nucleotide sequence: TGTGCCTGTGACACCGTTACTGGGGGAGACAGCCCCTGGGACACCCGACAGATGTTTTTC.